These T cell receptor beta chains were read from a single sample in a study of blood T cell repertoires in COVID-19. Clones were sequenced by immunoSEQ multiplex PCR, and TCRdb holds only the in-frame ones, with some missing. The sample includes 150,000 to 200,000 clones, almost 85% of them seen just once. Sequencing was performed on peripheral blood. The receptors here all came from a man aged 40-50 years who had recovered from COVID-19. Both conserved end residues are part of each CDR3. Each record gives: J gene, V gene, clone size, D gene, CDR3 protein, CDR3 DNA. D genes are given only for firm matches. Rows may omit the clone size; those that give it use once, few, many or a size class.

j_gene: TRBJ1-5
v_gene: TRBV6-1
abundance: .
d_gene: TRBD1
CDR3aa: CASSEKGASNQPQHF
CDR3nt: TGTGCCAGCAGTGAAAAGGGGGCAAGCAATCAGCCCCAGCATTTT

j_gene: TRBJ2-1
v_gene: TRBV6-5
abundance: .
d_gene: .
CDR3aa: CASRERAYNEQFF
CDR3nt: TGTGCCAGCAGGGAGCGGGCCTACAATGAGCAGTTCTTC

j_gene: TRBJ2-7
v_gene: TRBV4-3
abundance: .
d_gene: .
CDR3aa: CASSQDRRTTHEQYF
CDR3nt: TGCGCCAGCAGCCAAGATAGACGGACAACTCACGAGCAGTACTTC

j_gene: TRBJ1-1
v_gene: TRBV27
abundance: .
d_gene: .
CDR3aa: CASSPLQGSPEAFF
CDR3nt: TGTGCCAGCAGTCCGTTACAGGGAAGCCCTGAAGCTTTCTTT

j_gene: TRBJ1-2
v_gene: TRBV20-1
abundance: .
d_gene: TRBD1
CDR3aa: CSVILQGPF
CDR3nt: TGCAGTGTAATTTTACAGGGGCCCTTC

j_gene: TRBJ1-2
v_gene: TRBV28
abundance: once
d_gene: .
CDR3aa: CASSLHSSYGYTF
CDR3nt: TGTGCCAGCAGTTTACACAGTTCCTATGGCTACACCTTC

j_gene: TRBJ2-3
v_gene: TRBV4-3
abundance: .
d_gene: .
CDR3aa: CASSQDLTTDTQYF
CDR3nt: TGCGCCAGCAGCCAAGATCTAACTACAGATACGCAGTATTTT

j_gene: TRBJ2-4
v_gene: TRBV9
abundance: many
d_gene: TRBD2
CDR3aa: CASSVGRIAGGRAKNIQYF
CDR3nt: TGTGCCAGCAGCGTAGGGAGGATAGCGGGAGGGCGAGCCAAAAACATTCAGTACTTC

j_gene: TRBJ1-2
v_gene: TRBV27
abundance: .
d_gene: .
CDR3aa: CASSSYRDRIGYTF
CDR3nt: TGTGCCAGCAGTTCCTACAGGGATAGAATCGGCTACACCTTC

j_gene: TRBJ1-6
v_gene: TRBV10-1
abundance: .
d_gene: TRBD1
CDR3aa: CASSLDRGSGNSPLHF
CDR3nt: TGCGCCAGCAGTTTAGACAGGGGGTCGGGTAATTCACCCCTCCACTTT

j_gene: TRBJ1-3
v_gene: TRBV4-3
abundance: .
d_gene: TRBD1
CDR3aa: CASSQETGPGNTIYF
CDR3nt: TGCGCCAGCAGCCAAGAGACAGGGCCTGGAAACACCATATATTTT

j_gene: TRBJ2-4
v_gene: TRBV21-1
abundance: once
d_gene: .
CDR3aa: CASTKGGRVLAKNIQYF
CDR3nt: TGTGCCAGCACCAAAGGGGGGAGGGTTCTAGCCAAAAACATTCAGTACTTC

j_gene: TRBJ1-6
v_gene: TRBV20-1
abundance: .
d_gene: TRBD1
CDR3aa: CSASAGQGNSPLHF
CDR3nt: TGCAGTGCTAGTGCGGGACAGGGTAATTCACCCCTCCACTTT

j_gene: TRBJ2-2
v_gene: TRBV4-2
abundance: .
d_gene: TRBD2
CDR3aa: CASSPPQPGLAPTGELFF
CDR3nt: TGTGCCAGCAGCCCCCCTCAACCGGGACTAGCGCCCACCGGGGAGCTGTTTTTT

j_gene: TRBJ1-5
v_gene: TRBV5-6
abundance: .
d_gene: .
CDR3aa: CASSLGGQIGDQPQHF
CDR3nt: TGTGCCAGCAGCTTGGGGGGGCAAATAGGGGATCAGCCCCAGCATTTT

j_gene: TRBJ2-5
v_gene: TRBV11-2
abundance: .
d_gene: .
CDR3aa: CASSLGLQETQYF
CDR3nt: TGTGCCAGCAGCTTAGGGCTCCAAGAGACCCAGTACTTC

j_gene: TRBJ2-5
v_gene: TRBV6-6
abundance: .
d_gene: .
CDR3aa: CASSPTPQGSQTQYF
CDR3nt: TGTGCCAGCAGTCCAACACCCCAGGGATCACAGACCCAGTACTTC

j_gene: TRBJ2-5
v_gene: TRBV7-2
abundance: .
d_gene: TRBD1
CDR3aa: CASSSQGAGETQYF
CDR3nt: TGTGCCAGCAGCTCACAGGGGGCGGGAGAGACCCAGTACTTC

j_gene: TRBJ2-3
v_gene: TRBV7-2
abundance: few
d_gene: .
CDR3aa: CASSSSSGGQDTQYF
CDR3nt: TGTGCCAGCAGCTCATCATCGGGGGGCCAAGATACGCAGTATTTT

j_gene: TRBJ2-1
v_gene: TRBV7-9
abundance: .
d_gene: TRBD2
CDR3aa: CASSIPGLDYEQFF
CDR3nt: TGTGCCAGCAGCATCCCGGGACTAGACTATGAGCAGTTCTTC